This entry lists 24 T cell receptor beta chains sequenced from one sample in a study of regulatory T cells in long-lasting Graves disease. As to time point: newly diagnosed GD, antithyroid drugs for less than 3 months. Following extraction of RNA from PBMCs, that RNA was used to make the TCR library. Building of the TCR beta libraries involved iRepertoire HTBI primers and Arm-PCR of CDR3 regions. TCRdb passed the multiplex PCR reads through MiXCR, listing each CDR3 protein once. The sample lists hundreds of thousands of distinct CDR3 sequences, 15% to 20% seen once, with roughly 25% in the top ten. These same data were also listed under a study on T cells in Graves' hyperthyroidism and ophthalmopathy.

Sequences were derived from peripheral blood mononuclear cells (PBMCs), sampled at new diagnosis, from a patient treated with antithyroid drugs. The origin of the receptors is a woman aged 35 to 59 with Graves disease.

The table lists this clonotype with many counts. The chain carries TRBV11-2 and TRBJ2-2; weak D call: TRBD1 (6 bases). The CDR3 runs to 14 residues. The V gene's germline CDR1 is SGHAT and CDR2 FQNNGV. Between the trimmed V and J ends, which lost 1 base and 6 bases, there was a span of 9 bases. CDR3 nucleotide sequence: TGTGCCAGCAGCTTAGGACAGGTTGCCGGGGAGCTGTTTTTT. Residues: CASSLGQVAGELFF.

Only a few counts were recorded for this clonotype. The V and J genes are TRBV7-9 and TRBJ2-3, with a weak D call TRBD1 (6 bases). The V end was cut by 2 bases, the J end by 3 bases, with 15 bases between. This CDR3 spans 16 amino acids. CDR1 is SEHNR and CDR2 is FQNEAQ in the germline V gene (reference sequence). The CDR3 DNA follows: TGTGCCAGCAGCTTACTTTCGACAGGTGAAACAGATACGCAGTATTTT. Translated: CASSLLSTGETDTQYF.

The table lists this clonotype with many counts. V usage is TRBV24-1 and J usage is TRBJ2-5, with 11 bases lining up with TRBD1. The J segment lost 4 bases and the V segment lost 3 bases, leaving 3 bases of the junction unmatched. From germline, CDR1 is KGHDR and CDR2 SFDVKD. The CDR3 is 15 residues long. In DNA form, the CDR3 reads TGTGCCACCAGTGATCCTGGACAGGGGGCAGAGACCCAGTACTTC. Translation gives CATSDPGQGAETQYF.

This clonotype was seen ten or more times. A much more abundant neighbour one base away suggests this may be a read error. The CDR3 region has the DNA TGTGCCAGCAGGGCACAGGGGAATCAGCCCCAGCATTTT. Amino acid sequence: CASRAQGNQPQHF. The chain has TRBV2 and TRBJ1-5, with 7 bases matching TRBD1. Germline lookup yields CDR1 SNHLY and CDR2 FYNNEI. This CDR3 region has 13 residues. V was pared by 6 bases and J by 4 bases, with 3 bases of the junction left unmatched. Variable domain in full (rest from reference TRBV2 and TRBJ1-5): EPEVTQTPSHQVTQMGQEVILRCVPISNHLYFYWYRQILGQKVEFLVSFYNNEISEKSEIFDDQFSVERPDGSNFTLKIRSTKLEDSAMYFCASRAQGNQPQHFGDGTRLSIL.

In its sample, this clonotype was seen a few times. This chain uses TRBV12-3 or TRBV12-4 with TRBJ1-1; TRBD1 matches at 7 bases. The V and J ends lost 5 bases and 7 bases, in that order; junction bases with no gene match: 7. This CDR3 has 13 amino acids. In DNA form, the CDR3 reads TGTGCCAGCAGTGTCCGGGACAGAAGTGAAGCTTTCTTT. Protein: CASSVRDRSEAFF.

On this clonotype itself: This could be a read error, since a much larger clone is one nucleotide away. CDR3 residues: CASSFPRTGINYGYTF. CDR3 in DNA: TGTGCCAGCAGCTTCCCCCGGACAGGGATTAACTATGGCTACACCTTC. The rearrangement links TRBV28 to TRBJ1-2; 8 bases align to TRBD1. The V gene's germline CDR1 is MDHEN and CDR2 SYDVKM. The CDR3 runs 16 residues. Trimming removed 6 bases from V and 1 base from J; junction bases left unmatched: 10.

This clonotype was recorded at least ten times. The CDR3 protein is CAWSGGYGYTF. In DNA, the CDR3 is TGTGCCTGGAGCGGAGGGTATGGCTACACCTTC. V and J are TRBV30 and TRBJ1-2; D gene uncertain. The CDR3 covers 11 residues. Germline V lookup: CDR1 GTSNPN, CDR2 SVGIG (reference sequence). Deletions cut 3 bases from V and 5 bases from J, with 7 bases between.

This clonotype was recorded at least ten times. J is TRBJ2-6 and V is TRBV6-1; D remains unclear. The CDR3 is made up of 18 amino acids. The V gene lost 2 bases and the J gene lost 0 bases, with 14 bases spanning the gap. Per the germline V gene, CDR1 is MNHNS and CDR2 is SASEGT. CDR3 coding DNA: TGTGCCAGCAGTGAATATTATCAGGTGTACTCTGGGGCCAACGTCCTGACTTTC. It encodes CASSEYYQVYSGANVLTF.

This clonotype was detected only a few times. V and J are TRBV20-1 and TRBJ2-7; 13 nucleotides agree with TRBD2. V gave up 1 base and J gave up 2 bases; unmatched junction bases: 2. The CDR3 length is 15 residues. CDR1 and CDR2 (germline): DFQATT, SNEGSKA (reference sequence). DNA for the CDR3: TGCAGTGCTAGAGGGGGGACTAGCGGGGCCTACGAGCAGTACTTC. Its protein is CSARGGTSGAYEQYF.

At least ten counts were recorded for this clonotype. The chain recombines TRBV11-2 with TRBJ1-1; a possible D gene is TRBD1 (6 bases). CDR1 is SGHAT, CDR2 FQNNGV, per germline. There are 18 residues in the CDR3. The germline V and J ends were trimmed by 3 bases and 1 base, with 21 bases remaining between them. This CDR3 is CASSLVWRQEIRNTEAFF. In nucleotides, the CDR3 is TGTGCCAGCAGCTTGGTATGGAGACAGGAGATTCGGAACACTGAAGCTTTCTTT.

This clonotype was seen only a few times. CDR3 sequence (DNA): TGCAGTGCTAGTGCCGGGGAGCTGTTTTTT. This translates into CSASAGELFF. V gene TRBV20-1 combines with J gene TRBJ2-2; D remains unclear. This CDR3 contains 10 residues. CDR1 and CDR2 from the germline V gene are DFQATT and SNEGSKA (reference sequence). Trimming took off 3 bases at V and 6 bases at J, with 2 bases between the two ends.

The gene calls are TRBV12-3 or TRBV12-4 and TRBJ2-2; the D gene is possibly TRBD2 (5 bases). Trimming removed 2 bases at V and 4 bases at J, with 11 bases between. CDR3 length: 15 residues. DNA for the CDR3: TGTGCCAGCAGTTTATGGGGAGTAAGCACCGGGGAGCTGTTTTTT. This codes for CASSLWGVSTGELFF.

This clonotype was counted at least ten times. The chain couples TRBV18 to TRBJ1-1; perhaps TRBD1 as D (5 bases). This CDR3 spans 15 amino acids. V lost 2 bases and J lost 4, with 14 bases in between. In germline, CDR1 is KGHSH, CDR2 LQKENI. CDR3 sequence (DNA): TGTGCCAGCTCACCAGGGGACCCGGCGGGCACTGAAGCTTTCTTT. It specifies CASSPGDPAGTEAFF.

This clonotype came up a few times. This rearrangement joins TRBV20-1 to TRBJ1-1; D is perhaps TRBD1 (6 bases). From germline, CDR1 is DFQATT and CDR2 SNEGSKA (reference sequence). The V end was cut by 6 bases, the J end by 2 bases, with 25 bases between. The length of the CDR3 is 17 residues. For the CDR3, the DNA is TGCAGTGCCCCAGGGGCCACTCAGGGCTGGAGAAACACTGAAGCTTTCTTT. Amino acids: CSAPGATQGWRNTEAFF.

The chain employs TRBV4-1 and TRBJ1-5, with D possibly matching TRBD1 (5 bases). The CDR3 sequence is 17 residues long. Per germline, CDR1 MGHRA and CDR2 YSYEKL. V lost 2 bases, J lost 2 bases, and 16 bases lay in between. CDR3 protein: CASSQTRARGGNQPQHF. For the CDR3, the DNA is TGCGCCAGCAGCCAAACTAGGGCCCGGGGCGGCAATCAGCCCCAGCATTTT.

In its sample, this clonotype was seen a few times. The V gene is TRBV10-3, the J gene TRBJ1-2, with TRBD1 identical over 9 bases. The CDR3 loop spans 17 amino acids. V was pared by 2 bases and J by 4 bases, with 11 bases of the junction left unmatched. CDR1 and CDR2 (germline): ENHRY, SYGVKD. CDR3 protein: CAISERTGDNPIYGYTF. DNA of the CDR3: TGTGCCATCAGTGAGAGGACAGGGGACAATCCGATCTATGGCTACACCTTC.

V and J are TRBV11-3 and TRBJ2-1; the match to TRBD2 covers 8 bases. Germline trimming cut 5 bases from V and 2 bases from J; bases unmatched to any gene: 11. The CDR3 contains 17 residues. CDR1 and CDR2 from the germline V gene are SGHNT and YENEEA. The CDR3 loop reads CASSIPAGLGAYNEQFF. The CDR3 DNA is TGTGCCAGCAGCATTCCAGCGGGACTAGGGGCCTACAATGAGCAGTTCTTC.

This clonotype was detected only a few times. The genes are TRBV2 and TRBJ1-6; D is possibly TRBD1 (5 bases). From germline, CDR1 is SNHLY and CDR2 FYNNEI. The CDR3 length is 15 residues. The V end was cut by 6 bases, the J end by 7 bases, with 16 bases between. CDR3 sequence: CASSARGLGNSPLHF. The DNA for the CDR3 is TGTGCCAGCAGCGCCCGGGGCCTGGGAAATTCACCCCTCCACTTT.

This clonotype was observed a handful of times. One end of the junction is discordant with germline, which a read error may explain. This chain connects TRBV6-2 or TRBV6-3 to TRBJ1-5; D gene unclear. CDR1 is MNHEY and CDR2 is SVGEGT in the germline V gene. The CDR3 is 15 amino acids. DNA for the CDR3: TGTGCCAGCAGTTATGGGGTTGGTAGCAACCAGCCCCAGCATTTT. It translates to CASSYGVGSNQPQHF.

The J gene is TRBJ2-3, the V gene TRBV10-3; the match to TRBD2 covers 13 bases. The germline gives CDR1 ENHRY, CDR2 SYGVKD. The CDR3 runs 16 residues. J was trimmed by 4 bases and V by 6 bases; bases with no gene match: 7. The CDR3 sequence: CAISLTSGGEADTQYF. The CDR3 DNA reads TGTGCCATCAGCCTTACTAGCGGGGGGGAAGCAGATACGCAGTATTTT.

This chain uses TRBV4-1 with TRBJ2-4; no clear D gene. Trimming took 2 bases from V and 8 from J, leaving 13 bases between them. This CDR3 spans 14 amino acids. Germline V CDR1 and CDR2: MGHRA, YSYEKL. CDR3 DNA: TGCGCCAGCAGCCAATTAGCCCTCGGATACATTCAGTACTTC. It encodes CASSQLALGYIQYF.

There are many counts of this clonotype. DNA of the CDR3: TGTGCCAGCAGCCAAACCTCAGGCAGGTCTATGCATGGCTACACCTTC. Amino acids: CASSQTSGRSMHGYTF. The genes are TRBV3-1 and TRBJ1-2, with D unresolved. The CDR3 covers 16 residues. V shed 2 bases and J shed 6 bases, with 19 bases lying between them. The germline V gene encodes CDR1 LGHDT and CDR2 YNNKEL (reference sequence).

This clonotype was observed a few times. The chain joins TRBV6-1 to TRBJ1-6; D ambiguous. Trimming stripped 6 bases from V and 11 bases from J, with 17 bases between. From germline, CDR1 is MNHNS and CDR2 SASEGT. The CDR3 extends over 14 amino acids. The DNA for the CDR3 is TGTGCCAGCAGCCTCGGAGGGATTACGGCACCCCTCCACTTT. Protein sequence: CASSLGGITAPLHF.

This chain links TRBV19 with TRBJ1-5; D perhaps matches TRBD1 (6 bases). The CDR3 is 18 amino acids. Germline V gene sequence: CDR1 LNHDA, CDR2 SQIVND (reference sequence). Deletions cut 6 bases from V and 1 base from J, with 22 bases between. As DNA, the CDR3 is TGTGCCAGTAGGCCCGGGACACAATATTCTAGGAGCAATCAGCCCCAGCATTTT. Protein: CASRPGTQYSRSNQPQHF.